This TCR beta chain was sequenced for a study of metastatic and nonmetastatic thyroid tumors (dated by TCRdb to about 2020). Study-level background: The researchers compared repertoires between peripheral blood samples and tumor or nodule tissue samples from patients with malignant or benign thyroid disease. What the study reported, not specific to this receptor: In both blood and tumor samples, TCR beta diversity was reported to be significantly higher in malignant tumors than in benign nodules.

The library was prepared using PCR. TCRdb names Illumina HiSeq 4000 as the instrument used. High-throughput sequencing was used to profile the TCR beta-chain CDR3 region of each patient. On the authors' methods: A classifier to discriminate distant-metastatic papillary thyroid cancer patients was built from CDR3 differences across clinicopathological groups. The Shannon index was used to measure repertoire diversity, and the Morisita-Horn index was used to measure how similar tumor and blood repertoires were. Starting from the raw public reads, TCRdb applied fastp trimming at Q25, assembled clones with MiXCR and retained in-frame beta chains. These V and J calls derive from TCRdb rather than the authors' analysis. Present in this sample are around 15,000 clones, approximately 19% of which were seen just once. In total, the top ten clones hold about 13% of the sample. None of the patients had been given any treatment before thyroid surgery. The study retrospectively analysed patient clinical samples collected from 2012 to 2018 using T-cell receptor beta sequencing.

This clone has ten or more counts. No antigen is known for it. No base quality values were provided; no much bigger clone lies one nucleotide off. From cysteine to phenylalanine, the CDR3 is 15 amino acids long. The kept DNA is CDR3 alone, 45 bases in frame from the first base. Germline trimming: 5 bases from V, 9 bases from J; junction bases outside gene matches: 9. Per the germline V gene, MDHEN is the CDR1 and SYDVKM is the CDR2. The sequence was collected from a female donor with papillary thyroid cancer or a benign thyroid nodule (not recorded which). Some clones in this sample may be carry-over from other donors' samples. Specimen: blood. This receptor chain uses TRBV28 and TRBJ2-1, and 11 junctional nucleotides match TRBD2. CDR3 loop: CASSLLAGELSEQFF. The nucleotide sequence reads TGTGCCAGCAGTCTACTAGCGGGAGAATTGAGTGAGCAGTTCTTC.